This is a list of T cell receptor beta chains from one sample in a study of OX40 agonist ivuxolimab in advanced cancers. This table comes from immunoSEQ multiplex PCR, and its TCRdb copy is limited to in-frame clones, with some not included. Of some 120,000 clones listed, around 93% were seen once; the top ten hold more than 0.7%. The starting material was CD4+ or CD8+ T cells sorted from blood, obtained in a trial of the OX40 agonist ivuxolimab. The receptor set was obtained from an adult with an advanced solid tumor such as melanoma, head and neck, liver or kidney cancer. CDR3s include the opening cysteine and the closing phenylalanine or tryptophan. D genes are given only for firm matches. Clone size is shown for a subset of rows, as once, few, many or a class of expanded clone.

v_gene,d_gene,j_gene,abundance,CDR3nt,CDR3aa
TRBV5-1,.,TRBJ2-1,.,TGCGCCAGCAGCTTACAGGGCGTTTCCTACAATGAGCAGTTCTTC,CASSLQGVSYNEQFF
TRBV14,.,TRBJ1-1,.,TGTGCCAGCAGCCAAATGTGGGACATCGAACCTCGAGCTTTCTTT,CASSQMWDIEPRAFF
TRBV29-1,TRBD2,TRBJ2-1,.,TGCAGCGTTGCCAGCGGGGGATCCAACAATGAGCAGTTCTTC,CSVASGGSNNEQFF
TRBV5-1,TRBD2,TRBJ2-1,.,TGCGCCAGCAGCTTGACGACTAGCGGGAGTAACAATGAGCAGTTCTTC,CASSLTTSGSNNEQFF
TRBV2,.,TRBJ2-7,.,TGTGCCAGCAGCGAAACGGGACATACCTACGAGCAGTACTTC,CASSETGHTYEQYF
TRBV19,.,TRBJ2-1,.,TGTGCCAGTAGCCGCGTTGAGTCCCGCTCCTACAATGAGCAGTTCTTC,CASSRVESRSYNEQFF
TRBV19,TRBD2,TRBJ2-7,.,TGTGCCAGTAGTATGGGGGGGATGCGCGAGCAGTACTTC,CASSMGGMREQYF
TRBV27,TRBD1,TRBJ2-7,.,TGTGCCAGCAGTCAGGGGGCAGGGGGCTACGAGCAGTACTTC,CASSQGAGGYEQYF
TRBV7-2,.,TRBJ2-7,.,TGTGCCAGCAGCTTTACGGGTTCCCGATACGAGCAGTACTTC,CASSFTGSRYEQYF
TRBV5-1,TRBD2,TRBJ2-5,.,TGCGCCAGCAGCTTGGAACTAGCGCGTCAAGAGACCCAGTACTTC,CASSLELARQETQYF
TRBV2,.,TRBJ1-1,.,TGTGCCAGCAGCACCGGGAGCCCTATACGCACTGAAGCTTTCTTT,CASSTGSPIRTEAFF
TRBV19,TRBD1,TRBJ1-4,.,TGTGCCAGTAGTATATCGGGGGACAGGGGGAAAAAACTGTTTTTT,CASSISGDRGKKLFF
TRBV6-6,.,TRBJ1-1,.,TGTGCCAGCACCATGGGGAATCTGAACACTGAAGCTTTCTTT,CASTMGNLNTEAFF
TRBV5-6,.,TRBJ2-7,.,TGTGCCAGCAGCTTGGGGGTCCGCTACGAGCAGTACTTC,CASSLGVRYEQYF
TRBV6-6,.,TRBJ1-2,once,TGTGCCAGCAGGACTAACTATGGCTACACCTTC,CASRTNYGYTF